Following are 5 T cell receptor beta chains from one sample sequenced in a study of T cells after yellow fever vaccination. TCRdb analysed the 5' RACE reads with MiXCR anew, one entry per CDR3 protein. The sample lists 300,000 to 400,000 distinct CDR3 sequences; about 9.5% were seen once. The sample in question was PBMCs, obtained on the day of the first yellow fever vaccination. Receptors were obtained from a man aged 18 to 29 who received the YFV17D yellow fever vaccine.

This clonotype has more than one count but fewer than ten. The CDR3 DNA is TGTGCCAGCAGTCCAACGGGGACCTTCACCTACGAGCAGTACTTC. This encodes CASSPTGTFTYEQYF. This chain uses TRBV6-1 with TRBJ2-7; D is perhaps TRBD1 or TRBD2 (5 bases each). CDR3 length: 15 amino acids. CDR1 is MNHNS and CDR2 is SASEGT in the germline V gene. The ends were cut back, 5 bases at V and 2 bases at J, with 16 bases in the middle.

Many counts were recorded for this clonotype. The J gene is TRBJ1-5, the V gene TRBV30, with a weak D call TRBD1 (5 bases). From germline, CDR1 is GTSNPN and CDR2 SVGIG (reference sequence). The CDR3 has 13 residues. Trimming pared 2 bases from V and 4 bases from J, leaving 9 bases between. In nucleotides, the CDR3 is TGTGCCTGGAGTCGGGCAGGGAATCAGCCCCAGCATTTT. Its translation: CAWSRAGNQPQHF.

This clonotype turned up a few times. The CDR3 nucleotides are TGCAGTGCTAGCAAAGGACTGAACCAAGAGACCCAGTACTTC. Amino acids: CSASKGLNQETQYF. This chain links TRBV20-1 with TRBJ2-5; tentative D call: TRBD2 (5 bases). Germline V gene lookup returns CDR1 DFQATT and CDR2 SNEGSKA (reference sequence). The CDR3 is made up of 14 amino acids. V was trimmed by 3 bases and J by 0 bases, leaving 11 bases between them.

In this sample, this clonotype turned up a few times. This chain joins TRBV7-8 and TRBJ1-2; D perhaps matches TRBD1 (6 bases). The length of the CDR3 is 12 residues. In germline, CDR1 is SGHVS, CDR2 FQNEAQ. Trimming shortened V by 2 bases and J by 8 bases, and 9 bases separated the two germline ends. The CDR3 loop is CASSLYGGGYTF. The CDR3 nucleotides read TGTGCCAGCAGCTTATATGGGGGCGGCTACACCTTC.

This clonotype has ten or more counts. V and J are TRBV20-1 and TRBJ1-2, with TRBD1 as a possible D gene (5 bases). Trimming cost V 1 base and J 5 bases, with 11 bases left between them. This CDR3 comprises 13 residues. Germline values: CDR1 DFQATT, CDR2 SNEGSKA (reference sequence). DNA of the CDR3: TGCAGTGCTAGAGTAGGGGAGAGGTATGGCTACACCTTC. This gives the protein CSARVGERYGYTF.